This T cell receptor beta chain was identified in a study of cytomegalovirus exposure and HLA in healthy donors (dated by TCRdb to the late 2010s). In terms of the full investigation: According to a later analysis, the approximately 130 validation repertoires were produced on the same platform as the approximately 620 repertoires of the first cohort. The study aimed to test whether cataloging public T cell receptors could reveal signatures of past pathogen exposure. Besides the first cohort of hundreds of subjects, a separate validation cohort made up of around 120 different subjects was used. To predict cytomegalovirus infection status, the study combined high-throughput TCR immunosequencing, statistical association of individual TCRs with disease status, and machine learning. Here is what the overall study found, with its caveats: The authors suggested that the approach could potentially be generalized to other disease states and immunological phenotypes. The study listed approximately 150 TCR beta chains as associated with cytomegalovirus. A later analysis lacked HLA typing for the validation cohort, so it scored co-occurrence in that cohort across all 110 or so repertoires. Across donors, most TCR sequences were observed very rarely, whereas some public TCRs were present in many individuals. The classifier was reported to diagnose cytomegalovirus status with high specificity and sensitivity in both the original and validation cohorts. In vitro tests confirmed that a few of the cytomegalovirus-associated TCR beta chains recognize cytomegalovirus antigens. Subsequent analysis determined that TCRs grouped into clusters in the first cohort also showed a tendency toward co-occurrence across the 90 to 150 validation repertoires, and about 93% of cluster scores exceeded 0.

Note on this clone: This receptor's antigen is unknown. No base quality values were provided; no much bigger clone lies one nucleotide off.

The library came from the immunoSEQ multiplex PCR assay. As for the authors' bioinformatics: To diagnose cytomegalovirus status from the catalog of TCR beta chain sequences, a statistical classification framework was built. In its TCRdb copy, this immuneACCESS table keeps in-frame sequences only and misses some clones. Where compared with another copy, unresolved V genes explain less than half of these, and the others have no known cause. V and J calls plus clone size are reproduced from that table; the DNA served to infer D and trimming. The sample table holds 300,000 to 400,000 clones, of which around 90% were seen once. Over 0.9% of the sample is held by the ten biggest clonotypes. The germline V gene supplies CDR1 SGHRS and CDR2 YFSETQ. The CDR3 measures 14 amino acids from cysteine to phenylalanine. Left in the record is the CDR3 DNA by itself, 42 bases read in frame from the first base. Relative to germline, V is missing 4 bases and J is missing 6 bases, with 8 bases of the junction outside any gene match.

The donors were included in the validation cohort of some 110 subjects, a group kept apart from the roughly 670-subject first cohort. Material for sequencing was PBMCs. The clonotype comes from a man aged 30-40 years in good health and CMV-seronegative. The V gene is TRBV5-1 and the J gene is TRBJ1-1; TRBD1 aligns with 8 central bases. The nucleotide sequence reads as follows: TGCGCCAGCAGCATCAGGGGGCATGACGCTGAAGCTTTCTTT. Translated, this is CASSIRGHDAEAFF.